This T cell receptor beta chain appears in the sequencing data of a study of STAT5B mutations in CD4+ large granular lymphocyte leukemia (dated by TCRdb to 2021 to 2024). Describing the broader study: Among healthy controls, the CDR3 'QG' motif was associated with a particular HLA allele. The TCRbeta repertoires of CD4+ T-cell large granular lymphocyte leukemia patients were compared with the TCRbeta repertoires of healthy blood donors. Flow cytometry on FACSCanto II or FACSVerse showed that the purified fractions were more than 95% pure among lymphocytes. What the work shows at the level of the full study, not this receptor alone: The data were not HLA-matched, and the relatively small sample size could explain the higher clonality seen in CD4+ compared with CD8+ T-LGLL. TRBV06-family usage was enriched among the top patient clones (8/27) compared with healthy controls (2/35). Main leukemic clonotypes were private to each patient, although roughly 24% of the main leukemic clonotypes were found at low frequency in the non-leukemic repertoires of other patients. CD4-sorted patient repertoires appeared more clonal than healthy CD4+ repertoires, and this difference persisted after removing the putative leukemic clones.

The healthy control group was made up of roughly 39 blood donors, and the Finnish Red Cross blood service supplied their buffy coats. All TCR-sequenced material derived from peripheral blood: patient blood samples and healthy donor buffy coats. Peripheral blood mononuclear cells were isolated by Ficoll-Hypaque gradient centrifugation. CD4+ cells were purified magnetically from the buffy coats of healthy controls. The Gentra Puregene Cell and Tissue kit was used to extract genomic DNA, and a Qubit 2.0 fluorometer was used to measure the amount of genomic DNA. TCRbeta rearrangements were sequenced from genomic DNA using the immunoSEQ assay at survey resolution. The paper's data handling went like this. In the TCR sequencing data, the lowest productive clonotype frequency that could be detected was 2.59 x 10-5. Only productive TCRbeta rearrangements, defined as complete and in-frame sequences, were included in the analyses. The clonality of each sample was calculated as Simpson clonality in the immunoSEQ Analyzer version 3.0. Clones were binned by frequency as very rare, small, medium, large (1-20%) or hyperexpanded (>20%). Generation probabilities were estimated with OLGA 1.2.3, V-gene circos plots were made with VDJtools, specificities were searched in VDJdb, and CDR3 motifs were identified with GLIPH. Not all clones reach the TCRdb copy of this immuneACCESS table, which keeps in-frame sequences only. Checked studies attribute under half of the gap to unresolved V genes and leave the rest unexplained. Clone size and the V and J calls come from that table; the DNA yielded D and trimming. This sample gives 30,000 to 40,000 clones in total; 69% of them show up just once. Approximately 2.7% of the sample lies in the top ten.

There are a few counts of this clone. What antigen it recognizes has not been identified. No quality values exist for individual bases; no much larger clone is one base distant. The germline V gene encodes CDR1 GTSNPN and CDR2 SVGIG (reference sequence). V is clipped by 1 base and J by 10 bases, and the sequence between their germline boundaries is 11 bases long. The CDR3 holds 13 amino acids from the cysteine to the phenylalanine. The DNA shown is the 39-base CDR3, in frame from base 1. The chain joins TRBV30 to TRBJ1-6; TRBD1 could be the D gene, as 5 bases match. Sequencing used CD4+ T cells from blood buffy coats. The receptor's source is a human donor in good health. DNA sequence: TGTGCCTGGAGTGGGGGGTTCAGGTCACCCCTCCACTTT. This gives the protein CAWSGGFRSPLHF.